This is a list of T cell receptor beta chains from one sample in a study of CD8+CD57+ T cells in acquired aplastic anemia. TCRdb re-derived calls from the reads in MiXCR, one entry per CDR3 protein. Among around 430,000 distinct CDR3 sequences listed, approximately 33% were seen once. Sequencing was done on a sample of sorted CD4+, CD8+, or CD8+CD57+ T cells (not recorded which) from PBMCs. The source is a human donor with aplastic anemia. The CDR3 runs from the conserved cysteine through the conserved F or W. The order of the fields is CDR3 protein, CDR3 DNA, V gene, D gene, J gene, clone size. A D gene is named only where the DNA matches it firmly. Some rows have no size entry. The others give once, few or many, or a class for an expanded clone.

CSVGPRGGYNEQFF | TGCAGCGTTGGTCCGCGGGGGGGGTACAATGAGCAGTTCTTC | TRBV29-1 | TRBD2 | TRBJ2-1 | many
CASSALAGGLQETQYF | TGCGCCAGCAGTGCACTAGCGGGAGGGTTACAAGAGACCCAGTACTTC | TRBV10-1 | TRBD2 | TRBJ2-5 | many
CASSLEGSHQPQHF | TGTGCCAGCAGCCTCGAGGGGTCCCACCAGCCCCAGCATTTT | TRBV28 | - | TRBJ1-5 | -
CASSRGQGRSYEQYF | TGTGCCAGCAGTCGGGGACAGGGGCGCTCCTACGAGCAGTACTTC | TRBV9 | TRBD1 | TRBJ2-7 | -
CACSRRDTEAFF | TGTGCCTGCAGTCGTCGGGACACTGAAGCTTTCTTT | TRBV9 | - | TRBJ1-1 | -
CASRVGGGGETQYF | TGTGCCAGCAGGGTTGGAGGGGGCGGTGAGACCCAGTACTTC | TRBV12-3/TRBV12-4 | - | TRBJ2-5 | -
CSASSRNTEAFF | TGCAGTGCTAGCTCCAGAAACACTGAAGCTTTCTTT | TRBV20-1 | - | TRBJ1-1 | -
CASSGRTGDNSPLHF | TGTGCCAGCAGCGGGAGGACAGGGGATAATTCACCCCTCCACTTT | TRBV28 | TRBD1 | TRBJ1-6 | -
CASSAMTRQSEAFF | TGTGCCAGCAGCGCCATGACCAGACAATCTGAAGCTTTCTTT | TRBV12-3/TRBV12-4 | - | TRBJ1-1 | -
CASSASQGPYGYTF | TGTGCCAGCAGCGCCTCTCAGGGACCCTATGGCTACACCTTC | TRBV7-2 | - | TRBJ1-2 | many
CASSLGLLGRTEAFF | TGCGCCAGCAGCTTAGGGCTTTTGGGCCGCACTGAAGCTTTCTTT | TRBV5-1 | - | TRBJ1-1 | -
CASRGPGPGKGHQPQHF | TGTGCCAGCAGGGGACCTGGGCCGGGGAAAGGGCATCAGCCCCAGCATTTT | TRBV2 | - | TRBJ1-5 | -
CASSPRDRRSEKLFF | TGTGCCAGCAGTCCTAGGGACAGGAGGAGTGAAAAACTGTTTTTT | TRBV2 | TRBD1 | TRBJ1-4 | -
CSVGSSGNTIYF | TGCAGCGTTGGGTCCTCTGGAAACACCATATATTTT | TRBV29-1 | - | TRBJ1-3 | many
CASSDDRYRRASPLHF | TGTGCCAGCAGTGACGACAGGTATCGGCGAGCTTCACCCCTCCACTTT | TRBV2 | - | TRBJ1-6 | many
CATTRGTADNQPQHF | TGTGCGACGACGCGAGGGACAGCAGACAATCAGCCCCAGCATTTT | TRBV10-3 | TRBD1 | TRBJ1-5 | many
CAWSTEVSEQYF | TGTGCCTGGAGTACAGAAGTCTCCGAGCAGTACTTC | TRBV30 | - | TRBJ2-7 | once
CAWNQGLGTEAFF | TGTGCCTGGAATCAGGGGTTGGGCACTGAAGCTTTCTTT | TRBV30 | - | TRBJ1-1 | -
CASSLELYTGGLFF | TGCGCCAGCAGCTTGGAGTTGTACACCGGGGGGCTGTTTTTT | TRBV5-1 | - | TRBJ2-2 | -
CASSSPSGVSTDTQYF | TGTGCCAGCAGCAGCCCTAGCGGGGTTAGCACAGATACGCAGTATTTT | TRBV11-2 | TRBD2 | TRBJ2-3 | many
CASSGGGGLNQPQHF | TGTGCCAGCAGTGGGGGGGGGGGCCTCAATCAGCCCCAGCATTTT | TRBV10-3 | - | TRBJ1-5 | few
CASSLSGAPSYEQYF | TGTGCCAGCAGCTTAAGCGGGGCGCCCTCCTACGAGCAGTACTTC | TRBV7-3 | - | TRBJ2-7 | many
CASSFPVGSTNEELFF | TGTGCCAGCAGCTTTCCCGTGGGTTCTACTAATGAAGAACTGTTTTTT | TRBV11-1 | - | TRBJ1-4 | -
CASSPPGTSHYNEQFF | TGTGCCAGCAGTCCACCCGGGACTAGCCATTACAATGAGCAGTTCTTC | TRBV2 | TRBD2 | TRBJ2-1 | many
CASSAEGGYMNTEAFF | TGTGCCAGCAGCGCCGAGGGTGGGTACATGAACACTGAAGCTTTCTTT | TRBV25-1 | - | TRBJ1-1 | once
CASSPTASTGELVF | TGTGCCAGCAGTCCCACAGCGAGCACCGGGGAGCTGGTTTTT | TRBV25-1 | - | TRBJ2-2 | -
CAWSALDGDTGELFF | TGTGCCTGGAGTGCCCTTGACGGTGACACCGGGGAGCTGTTTTTT | TRBV30 | - | TRBJ2-2 | -
CASSPRSGSEQFF | TGTGCCAGCAGCCCGAGATCGGGGTCTGAGCAGTTCTTC | TRBV5-8 | - | TRBJ2-1 | -
CASSFPGGGELFF | TGTGCCAGCAGCTTCCCGGGGGGCGGGGAGCTGTTTTTT | TRBV7-8 | TRBD2 | TRBJ2-2 | -
CACATGGDQPQHF | TGTGCCTGCGCGACAGGCGGGGATCAGCCCCAGCATTTT | TRBV30 | - | TRBJ1-5 | -
CASSLWRDRPNSPLHF | TGTGCCAGCAGCTTGTGGAGGGACAGGCCGAATTCACCCCTCCACTTT | TRBV5-5 | TRBD1 | TRBJ1-6 | many
CASSESGGELFF | TGTGCCAGCAGTGAATCCGGCGGGGAGCTGTTTTTT | TRBV2 | - | TRBJ2-2 | -
CASSFGEQETQYF | TGTGCTAGCAGCTTCGGGGAACAAGAGACCCAGTACTTC | TRBV7-3 | - | TRBJ2-5 | many
CAWSGQGEQPQHF | TGTGCCTGGAGTGGCCAGGGAGAACAGCCCCAGCATTTT | TRBV30 | - | TRBJ1-5 | few
CAISDGAGDYGYTF | TGTGCCATCAGTGATGGGGCGGGGGACTATGGCTACACCTTC | TRBV10-3 | - | TRBJ1-2 | many
CSVLLVSSGNTIYF | TGCAGCGTTCTTCTGGTTAGCTCTGGAAACACCATATATTTT | TRBV29-1 | - | TRBJ1-3 | many
CASSRGGSGANVLTF | TGTGCCAGCAGCAGGGGAGGCTCTGGGGCCAACGTCCTGACTTTC | TRBV9 | - | TRBJ2-6 | many
CASVSQGQNQETQYF | TGTGCCAGCGTAAGTCAAGGGCAGAACCAAGAGACCCAGTACTTC | TRBV6-1 | - | TRBJ2-5 | -
CSAKGFLSNTEAFF | TGCAGTGCAAAGGGATTTCTGTCGAACACTGAAGCTTTCTTT | TRBV20-1 | - | TRBJ1-1 | -
CASSQRQGPDTQYF | TGTGCCAGCAGTCAGCGACAGGGTCCAGATACGCAGTATTTT | TRBV6-2/TRBV6-3 | TRBD1 | TRBJ2-3 | -
CSVCRGQGNTEAFF | TGCAGCGTTTGCAGGGGGCAAGGGAACACTGAAGCTTTCTTT | TRBV29-1 | TRBD1 | TRBJ1-1 | many
CASSWGGQPQHF | TGTGCCAGCAGTTGGGGGGGTCAGCCCCAGCATTTT | TRBV12-3/TRBV12-4 | - | TRBJ1-5 | few
CAIGTEFNEKLFF | TGTGCCATTGGGACAGAATTTAATGAAAAACTGTTTTTT | TRBV7-8 | TRBD1 | TRBJ1-4 | few
CASSIPGYDYGYTF | TGTGCCAGTAGTATACCCGGTTACGACTATGGCTACACCTTC | TRBV19 | - | TRBJ1-2 | many
CASSEYGRGQNTEAFF | TGTGCCAGCAGTGAATACGGCAGGGGCCAGAACACTGAAGCTTTCTTT | TRBV25-1 | - | TRBJ1-1 | -
CASSINTNYGYTF | TGTGCCAGCAGCATAAACACTAACTATGGCTACACCTTC | TRBV25-1 | - | TRBJ1-2 | few
CASSLTGGLQYF | TGTGCCAGCAGCTTAACGGGGGGCTTGCAGTACTTC | TRBV7-2 | - | TRBJ2-7 | -
CASSLEGQGCTEAFF | TGTGCCAGCAGCTTGGAGGGACAGGGGTGCACTGAAGCTTTCTTT | TRBV5-5 | TRBD1 | TRBJ1-1 | few
CAWSEGPLQDTQYF | TGTGCCTGGAGCGAGGGACCGCTTCAAGATACGCAGTATTTT | TRBV30 | - | TRBJ2-3 | -
CASSVRNTGELFF | TGTGCCAGCAGCGTTCGTAACACCGGGGAGCTGTTTTTT | TRBV9 | - | TRBJ2-2 | -